Detailed here is one TCR beta chain. The target antigen is unknown. From germline, CDR1 is SGHNT and CDR2 YYREEE (reference sequence). V trimming: 3 bases; J trimming: 2 bases; junction bases outside the gene matches: 3. The CDR3 loop spans 14 amino acids. The source of the sample is a study of lymphopenia after photon versus proton radiotherapy. Only in-frame clones appear in the TCRdb table, and some are missing; sequencing was by immunoSEQ multiplex PCR. Here the sample spans some 26,000 clones, about four fifths being singletons. Findings and limits, study-wide: Only patients who died were analyzed for survival; proton advantage is unproven.

The chain joins TRBV5-4 to TRBJ1-2; TRBD1 matches at 8 bases. The source material was peripheral blood, sampled from a patient treated with photon-based radiotherapy. The clonotype originates from a man aged 45 to 65 with gastric cancer. The CDR3 DNA follows: TGTGCCAGCAGCTGGGGGACAGGAAACTATGGCTACACCTTC. This translates into CASSWGTGNYGYTF.